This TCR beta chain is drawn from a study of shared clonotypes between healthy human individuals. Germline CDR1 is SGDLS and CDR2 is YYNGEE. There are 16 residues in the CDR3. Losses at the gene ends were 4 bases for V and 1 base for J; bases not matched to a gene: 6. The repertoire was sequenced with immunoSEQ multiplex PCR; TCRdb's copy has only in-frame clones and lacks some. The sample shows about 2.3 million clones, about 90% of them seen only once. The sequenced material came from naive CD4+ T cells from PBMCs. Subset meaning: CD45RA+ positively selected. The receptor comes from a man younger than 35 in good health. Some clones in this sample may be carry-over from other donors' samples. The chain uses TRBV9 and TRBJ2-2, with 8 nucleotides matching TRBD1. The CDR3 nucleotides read TGTGCCAGCAGCCTTGGGGGGACAGGGAACACCGGGGAGCTGTTTTTT. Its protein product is CASSLGGTGNTGELFF. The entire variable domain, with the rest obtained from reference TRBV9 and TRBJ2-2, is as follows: DSGVTQTPKHLITATGQRVTLRCSPRSGDLSVYWYQQSLDQGLQFLIQYYNGEERAKGNILERFSAQQFPDLHSELNLSSLELGDSALYFCASSLGGTGNTGELFFGEGSRLTVL.